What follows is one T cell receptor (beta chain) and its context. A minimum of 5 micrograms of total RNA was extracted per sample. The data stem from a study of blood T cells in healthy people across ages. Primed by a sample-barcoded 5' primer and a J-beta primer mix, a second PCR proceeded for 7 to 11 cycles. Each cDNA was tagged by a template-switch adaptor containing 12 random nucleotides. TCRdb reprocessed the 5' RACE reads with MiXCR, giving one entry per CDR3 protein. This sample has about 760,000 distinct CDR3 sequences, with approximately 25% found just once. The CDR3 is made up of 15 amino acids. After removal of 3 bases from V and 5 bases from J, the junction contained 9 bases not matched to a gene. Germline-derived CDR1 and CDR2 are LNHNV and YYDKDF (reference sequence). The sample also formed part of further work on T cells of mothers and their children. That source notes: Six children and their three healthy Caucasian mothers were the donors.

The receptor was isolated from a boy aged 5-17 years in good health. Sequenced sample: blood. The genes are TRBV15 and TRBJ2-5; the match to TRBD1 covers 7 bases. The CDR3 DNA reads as TGTGCCACCAGCAGGGGGGACAGATTTGACGAGACCCAGTACTTC. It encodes CATSRGDRFDETQYF.